This passage covers 2 T cell receptor beta chains from one sample sequenced in a study of blood T cell repertoires in COVID-19. The data were produced by immunoSEQ multiplex PCR, yet TCRdb's version contains in-frame clones alone and is incomplete. The table shows 110,000 to 150,000 clones, with 79% occurring only once. The specimen was peripheral blood. The receptors were gathered from a man aged 50 to 59 with active or convalescent COVID-19.

The V call is TRBV28, the J call TRBJ1-5; D gene unclear. V was cut by 6 bases and J by 5 bases, with 5 bases left in between. CDR3 length equals 11 residues. Germline-derived CDR1 and CDR2 are MDHEN and SYDVKM. The CDR3 loop is CASSYHQPQHF. The CDR3, as DNA: TGTGCCAGCAGCTATCATCAGCCCCAGCATTTT.

The rearrangement uses TRBV9 and TRBJ2-2, with unresolved D. From germline, CDR1 is SGDLS and CDR2 YYNGEE. The CDR3 runs 15 residues. V gave up 4 bases and J gave up 2 bases, with 12 bases separating them. CDR3 amino acids: CASSPLTTNTGELFF. The DNA for the CDR3 is TGTGCCAGCAGCCCGTTGACAACAAACACCGGGGAGCTGTTTTTT.